This T cell receptor beta chain appears in the sequencing data of a study of metastatic and nonmetastatic thyroid tumors. On the study more broadly: Repertoires were compared across blood and tumor or nodule tissue from malignant and benign thyroid patients. Broader study findings: Compared with benign nodules, malignant thyroid tumors were reported to have significantly higher TCR beta diversity in both blood and tumor.

Authors' data handling: The study built a papillary thyroid cancer distant-metastasis classifier from CDR3 differences across clinicopathological groups. TCRdb reprocessed the PCR reads via MiXCR. Here the V and J calls rest on TCRdb's processing, not on the authors' analysis. Here the sample spans 40,000 or so clones, 40% to 55% being singletons. Ahead of thyroid surgery, no patient had received treatment of any kind. A remark on this clone: Its cognate antigen is unknown.

The germline gives CDR1 LGHDT, CDR2 YNNKEL (reference sequence). The CDR3 contains 15 residues. The ends were cut back, 6 bases at V and 0 bases at J, with 15 bases in the middle. The genes are TRBV3-1 and TRBJ2-7, with D possibly being TRBD2 (7 bases). This sequence originates from a male donor with papillary thyroid cancer or a benign thyroid nodule (not recorded which). Some clones in this sample may be carry-over from other donors' samples. Sequencing used tumor tissue. CDR3 coding DNA: TGTGCCAGCAGACGCGGGGGCTCAAGCTCCTACGAGCAGTACTTC. It specifies CASRRGGSSSYEQYF.